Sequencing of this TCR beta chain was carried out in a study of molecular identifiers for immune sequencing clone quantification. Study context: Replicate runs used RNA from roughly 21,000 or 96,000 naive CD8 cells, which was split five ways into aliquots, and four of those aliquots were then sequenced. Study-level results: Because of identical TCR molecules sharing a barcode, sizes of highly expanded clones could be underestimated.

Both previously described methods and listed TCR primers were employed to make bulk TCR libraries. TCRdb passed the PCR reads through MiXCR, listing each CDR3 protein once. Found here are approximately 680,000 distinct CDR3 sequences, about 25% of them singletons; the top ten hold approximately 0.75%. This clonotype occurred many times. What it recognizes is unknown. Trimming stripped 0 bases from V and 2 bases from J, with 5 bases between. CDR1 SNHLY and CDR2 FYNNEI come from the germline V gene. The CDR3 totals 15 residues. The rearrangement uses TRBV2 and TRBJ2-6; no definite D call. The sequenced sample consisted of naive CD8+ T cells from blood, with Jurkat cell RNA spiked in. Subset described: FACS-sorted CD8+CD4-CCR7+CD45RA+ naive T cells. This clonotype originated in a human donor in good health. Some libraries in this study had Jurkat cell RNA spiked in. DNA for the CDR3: TGTGCCAGCAGTGAAGCAAGAACTGGGGCCAACGTCCTGACTTTC. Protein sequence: CASSEARTGANVLTF.